Listed below are T cell receptor beta chains from one sample, sequenced in a study of regulatory T cells in long-lasting Graves disease. MiXCR was run by TCRdb on the multiplex PCR reads, yielding one entry per CDR3 protein. The sample records about 300,000 distinct CDR3 sequences, about a sixth being singletons. Source: peripheral blood mononuclear cells (PBMCs), taken at new diagnosis, from a patient treated with antithyroid drugs. Receptor source: a female donor with Graves disease. CDR3s include the opening cysteine and the closing phenylalanine or tryptophan. Each record gives: clone size, J gene, D gene, V gene, CDR3 DNA, CDR3 protein. D genes are given only for firm matches. A row's size may be missing; if present it is once, few, many or a size class.

many | TRBJ2-6 | TRBD2 | TRBV20-1 | TGCAGTGCTATGGGGACTAGCGGGAGGGCTTCCTCTGGGGCCAACGTCCTGACTTTC | CSAMGTSGRASSGANVLTF
many | TRBJ2-3 | - | TRBV6-1 | TGTGCCAGCAGTGCACAGGGATCTAGCACAGATACGCAGTATTTT | CASSAQGSSTDTQYF
many | TRBJ2-2 | TRBD2 | TRBV19 | TGTGCCAGTAGTTCGGGACTAGCGGGAATCGGGGAGCTGTTTTTT | CASSSGLAGIGELFF
- | TRBJ2-6 | - | TRBV28 | TGTGCCAGCAGTTTAAACAGGGCGTCTGCTGGGGCCAACGTCCTGACTTTC | CASSLNRASAGANVLTF
many | TRBJ2-1 | - | TRBV20-1 | TGCAGTGCTAGCAGACAGAGCCCCTACAATGAGCAGTTCTTC | CSASRQSPYNEQFF
- | TRBJ2-1 | - | TRBV12-3/TRBV12-4 | TGTGCCAGCAGTTTTATAGGGGAGCAGTTCTTC | CASSFIGEQFF
- | TRBJ2-5 | - | TRBV6-1 | TGTGCCAGCAGTGAAGCGTTTCCGGGAACGGAGACCCAGTACTTC | CASSEAFPGTETQYF
few | TRBJ1-5 | - | TRBV7-8 | TGTGCCAGCAGCTTAGCGAGGGGTCGGGGTGGCAATCAGCCCCAGCATTTT | CASSLARGRGGNQPQHF
- | TRBJ1-2 | - | TRBV20-1 | TGCAGTGCTAGAGTCGCTGGGAACTATGGCTACACCTTC | CSARVAGNYGYTF
many | TRBJ2-3 | - | TRBV5-1 | TGCGCCAGCAGCTTGACTCGGGACTCGAGCACAGATACGCAGTATTTT | CASSLTRDSSTDTQYF
- | TRBJ1-4 | - | TRBV3-1 | TGTGCCAGCAGCATTCACGCGGGGGCTCTTAGGGAAAAACTGTTTTTT | CASSIHAGALREKLFF
many | TRBJ1-6 | - | TRBV7-9 | TGTGCCAGCAGCTTAGCGAAGAGGCATTCACCCCTCCACTTT | CASSLAKRHSPLHF
few | TRBJ2-5 | TRBD2 | TRBV6-1 | TGTGCCAGCAGAGGAGCGGGGCAAGAGACCCAGTACTTC | CASRGAGQETQYF
many | TRBJ2-5 | - | TRBV19 | TGTGCCAGTAGTATAGCCCCTGAGACCCAGTACTTC | CASSIAPETQYF
many | TRBJ2-2 | - | TRBV27 | TGTGCCAGCAGTTTCGGACAGGCGGGGGCCGGGGAGCTGTTTTTT | CASSFGQAGAGELFF
many | TRBJ2-7 | - | TRBV13 | TGTGCCAGCAGCCCCCCAGGCGGGGGCCCCACCTACGAGCAGTACTTC | CASSPPGGGPTYEQYF
- | TRBJ2-7 | - | TRBV10-3 | TGTGCCATCAGTGCAGCGGGCGCGATCTACGAGCAGTACTTC | CAISAAGAIYEQYF
many | TRBJ2-7 | - | TRBV9 | TGTGCCAGCAGCGTAGATCACTTTACGACAGAGCAGTACTTC | CASSVDHFTTEQYF
- | TRBJ1-1 | - | TRBV25-1 | TGTGCCAGCAGTGCCGACCCGGGTGGGACTGAAGCTTTCTTT | CASSADPGGTEAFF
many | TRBJ2-2 | TRBD2 | TRBV27 | TGTGCCAGCAGTTTTGGACTAGCGGAGGTGACCGGGGAGCTGTTTTTT | CASSFGLAEVTGELFF
many | TRBJ1-6 | - | TRBV6-1 | TGTGCCAGCAGTGAATCTATGACCCGTGTTTCACCCCTCCACTTT | CASSESMTRVSPLHF
- | TRBJ2-3 | - | TRBV9 | TGTGCCAGCAGCGACGCACTCAGCGCTGATACGCAGTATTTT | CASSDALSADTQYF
- | TRBJ1-1 | - | TRBV4-1 | TGCGCCAGCAGCCAAGAAGTGAACACTGAAGCTTTCTTT | CASSQEVNTEAFF
many | TRBJ2-7 | - | TRBV12-5 | TGTGCTAGTGGCTCCGACTGGAACGAGCAGTACTTC | CASGSDWNEQYF
- | TRBJ2-1 | TRBD2 | TRBV20-1 | TGCAGTGCTTTAACAGCAGAGCGGGATCATCCGTGGGATGAGCGGTTCTTC | CSALTAERDHPWDERFF
many | TRBJ1-4 | - | TRBV12-3/TRBV12-4 | TGTGCCAGCGGCCAAGGACAGCTCAATGAAAAACTGTTTTTT | CASGQGQLNEKLFF
few | TRBJ2-3 | - | TRBV28 | TGTGCCAGCACTCTAAATACCGGGTCGGTGTCAGATACGCAGTATTTT | CASTLNTGSVSDTQYF
many | TRBJ2-7 | - | TRBV11-2 | TGTGCCAGCAGCTTAGGGGTTGTCGACTACTACGAGCAGTACTTC | CASSLGVVDYYEQYF
- | TRBJ2-6 | - | TRBV5-6 | TGTGCCAGCAGCGTGGAGACATCCTCTGGGGCCAACGTCCTGACTTTC | CASSVETSSGANVLTF
many | TRBJ1-6 | TRBD1 | TRBV19 | TGTGCCAGTAGTATCGCCCTACAGGGGGGGAATTCACCCCTCCACTTT | CASSIALQGGNSPLHF
many | TRBJ2-5 | TRBD2 | TRBV18 | TGTGCCAGCTCACCAACGAGCGGGAGAGGGGAGACCCAGTACTTC | CASSPTSGRGETQYF
many | TRBJ1-2 | - | TRBV6-1 | TGTGCCAGCACCAGCCAGCGAAACTATGGCTACACCTTC | CASTSQRNYGYTF